Listed below are T cell receptor beta chains from one sample, sequenced in a study of beta chain features in type 1 diabetes. Data came from immunoSEQ multiplex PCR; TCRdb stores just in-frame clones and leaves some out. The sample holds 680,000 or so clones, 15% to 19% seen once. Sample: naive CD4+ T cells from blood. These TCRs come from a man aged 18 to 29 in good health. CDR3s include the opening cysteine and the closing phenylalanine or tryptophan.

J,V,length,CDR3
TRBJ2-7,TRBV4-2,14,CASSQGWPSAEQYF
TRBJ1-2,TRBV4-3,17,CASSLRTGGRRDYGYTF
TRBJ2-1,TRBV6-5,15,CASSYKGDSYNEQFF
TRBJ2-7,TRBV6-1,14,CASSDGGRLYEQYF
TRBJ1-1,TRBV12-5,15,CASGSPGAADTEAFF
TRBJ2-2,TRBV7-3,16,CASSVTGGAFPGELFF
TRBJ2-5,TRBV19,16,CASSIAGQGARETQYF
TRBJ1-1,TRBV18,16,CASSTGQGIMNTEAFF
TRBJ2-3,TRBV5-6,15,CASSLDARAEGTQYF
TRBJ1-5,TRBV6-5,14,CASSYSGGYQPQHF
TRBJ2-7,TRBV6-5,15,CASSYSDRGSNEQYF
TRBJ2-2,TRBV18,18,CASSPPGRGARNTGELFF
TRBJ2-7,TRBV7-2,14,CASSSGTSLYEQYF
TRBJ2-5,TRBV28,15,CASTGSTGRRETQYF
TRBJ1-4,TRBV6-5,14,CASRQSQTNEKLFF
TRBJ2-1,TRBV28,15,CASSSGTSGKNEQFF
TRBJ2-3,TRBV4-1,16,CASSPRGGNNPDTQYF
TRBJ2-1,TRBV7-8,15,CASARRGRSKNEQFF
TRBJ1-1,TRBV30,14,CAWRSDRANTEAFF
TRBJ2-3,TRBV4-1,16,CASSQGSGISTDTQYF
TRBJ2-2,TRBV15,13,CATRTTSAGELFF
TRBJ2-5,TRBV10-3,17,CAISESRLAGGTEPQYF
TRBJ2-7,TRBV6-5,14,CASRPYREGFEQYF
TRBJ2-2,TRBV5-1,16,CASSSGQGVNTGELFF
TRBJ2-3,TRBV28,13,CASSQIDIGTQYF
TRBJ1-5,TRBV19,18,CASRKIFGRHGGNQPQHF
TRBJ2-3,TRBV9,18,CASSVATGGRGSTDTQYF
TRBJ2-3,TRBV13,15,CASSPRRASTDTQYF
TRBJ2-2,TRBV9,14,CASSVDWNTGELFF
TRBJ2-1,TRBV5-5,15,CASSSGLGSYNEQFF
TRBJ1-3,TRBV9,17,CASSVASLLSSGNTIYF
TRBJ1-2,TRBV29-1,11,CSVRGGDGYTF
TRBJ1-3,TRBV4-1,14,CASSHPPARNTIYF
TRBJ2-1,TRBV7-9,16,CASSPSGGRVDNEQFF
TRBJ2-1,TRBV6-5,15,CASSYSDRTYNEQFF
TRBJ1-1,TRBV18,12,CASSPSREEAFF
TRBJ2-5,TRBV28,14,CASSRTGLGETQYF
TRBJ2-7,TRBV9,16,CASSVGPGQGAVEQYF
TRBJ2-1,TRBV5-1,17,CAGPGLGGISSYNEQFF